The T cell receptor beta chain under discussion was sequenced for a study of vaccination effects on CD4 cells after COVID-19. A remark on this clone: What it binds is unknown.

Produced via immunoSEQ multiplex PCR; TCRdb's table is partial and in-frame only. The sample carries 41,000 or so clones, approximately 80% recorded once. V lost 6 bases, J lost 8 bases, and 19 bases lay in between. The germline V gene encodes CDR1 MNHEY and CDR2 SVGAGI. The CDR3 consists of 15 residues. Findings of the study overall: Marked clonal contraction of infection- and vaccine-induced clones was seen late after vaccination.

Antigen-specific CD4+ T cells were first expanded with viral peptide pools by the ViraFEST assay and only then sequenced. CD4+ T cell isolation took place after 10 days of culture. Vaccinated recipients, who were negative for nucleocapsid antibodies, had no history of SARS-CoV-2 infection. Sequencing was performed on CD4+ T cells from PBMCs cultured with HCoV-NL63 spike peptides, taken before COVID-19 vaccination. The chain is built from TRBV6-5 and TRBJ1-4, with a possible D match to TRBD1 (5 bases). The origin of this receptor is a human donor who received a COVID-19 vaccine. CDR3 coding DNA: TGTGCCAGCAGAACGGAAGCAGGGATCGACGAAAAACTGTTTTTT. Translation: CASRTEAGIDEKLFF.